The T cell receptor beta chain under discussion was sequenced for a study of glioma-infiltrating T cells. CDR1 SQVTM and CDR2 ANQGSEA come from the germline V gene. The CDR3 consists of 13 residues. V lost 7 bases and J 2 bases, leaving 14 bases between the germline ends. Amplification of TCR alpha and beta CDR3 regions from RNA used iRepertoire nested multiplex PCR. Each CDR3 protein gets one entry after TCRdb re-called the multiplex PCR reads with MiXCR. The sample holds 93,000 or so distinct CDR3 sequences, around 30% seen once. In its sample, this clonotype was seen a few times. The chain is built from TRBV29-1 and TRBJ1-2; D unresolved. Sequenced sample: glioma tissue, nonneoplastic brain tissue, or PBMCs (not recorded which). The TCR sequence derives from a human donor with low-grade glioma or glioblastoma, undergoing nonglioma brain surgery, or in good health (not recorded which). CDR3 nucleotides: TGCAGCGCCCTTGGGAGAGGGAACTATGGCTACACCTTC. Amino acids: CSALGRGNYGYTF. Variable domain in full (rest from reference TRBV29-1 and TRBJ1-2): SAVISQKPSRDICQRGTSLTIQCQVDSQVTMMFWYRQQPGQSLTLIATANQGSEATYESGFVIDKFPISRPNLTFSTLTVSNMSPEDSSIYLCSALGRGNYGYTFGSGTRLTVV.